The rows below give T cell receptor beta chains drawn from one sample of a study of neurological immune-mediated disorders. TCRdb re-called the 5' RACE reads through MiXCR, storing one row per CDR3 protein. Here the sample spans about 76,000 distinct CDR3 sequences, roughly a sixth being singletons. The sample taken for sequencing was PBMCs. These receptors originate from a woman aged 35 to 49 in good health. Both conserved end residues are part of each CDR3. The order of the fields is J gene, clone size, V gene, D gene, CDR3 DNA, CDR3 protein. The D gene is left open where the match is weak. The size entry is marked missing in some rows and otherwise reads once, few, many or a size class.

>TRBJ2-7|.|TRBV5-5|.
TGTGCCAGCAGCTTGGAGCCGGGGTTCGACGAGCAGTACTTC
CASSLEPGFDEQYF
>TRBJ2-7|few|TRBV20-1|TRBD1
TGCAGTGCTAGGGGCGGGCAGACAGGGAAAAGGTACGAGCAGTACTTC
CSARGGQTGKRYEQYF
>TRBJ2-1|many|TRBV7-2|.
TGTGCCAGCAGCATAAGGAGTGGGGCCTTCGATGAGCAGTTCTTC
CASSIRSGAFDEQFF
>TRBJ2-7|.|TRBV7-3|.
TGTGCCAGCAGCTTGGAAGGGACGCTCCCTGGTGAGCAGTACTTC
CASSLEGTLPGEQYF
>TRBJ2-7|many|TRBV7-6|.
TGTGCCAGCAGCTTGCGCGGGACAGAATACGAGCAGTACTTC
CASSLRGTEYEQYF
>TRBJ2-2|many|TRBV28|.
TGTGCCAGCAGCACTTCCATCTTTCAGGGGAACCGGGAGCTGTTTTTT
CASSTSIFQGNRELFF
>TRBJ2-1|few|TRBV2|.
TGTGCCAGCAGGGGGGGGACAGACGTCGCCAATGAGCAGTTCTTC
CASRGGTDVANEQFF
>TRBJ2-3|many|TRBV7-2|TRBD2
TGTGCCAGCAGCTTAAGCGGGGGACCAGATACGCAGTATTTT
CASSLSGGPDTQYF
>TRBJ2-7|.|TRBV5-6|TRBD2
TGTGCCAGCTCACTAGCGGGAGGGCGCTACGAGCAGTACTTC
CASSLAGGRYEQYF
>TRBJ2-1|.|TRBV20-1|.
TGCAGTGCTAGAGCAACGTCCAGGGGAGACAATGAGCAGTTCTTC
CSARATSRGDNEQFF
>TRBJ2-2|.|TRBV19|.
TGTGCCAGTAGCGGGGGACAGCCCGGGCCCGGGGAGCTGTTTTTT
CASSGGQPGPGELFF
>TRBJ2-1|many|TRBV2|TRBD1
TGTGCCAGAGCCAGATCACAGGGGAATGAGCAGTTCTTC
CARARSQGNEQFF
>TRBJ2-1|many|TRBV29-1|.
TGCAGCGTCCCCCCTCCAGGAGGTAGTGGCGAGCAGTTCTTC
CSVPPPGGSGEQFF
>TRBJ2-6|medium-sized|TRBV20-1|.
TGCAGTGCTAGATCCGGCTCTGGGGCCAACGTCCTGACTTTC
CSARSGSGANVLTF
>TRBJ2-5|many|TRBV12-3/TRBV12-4|TRBD2
TGTGCCAGCAGTTTAGGAGGACTAGCGGGAGAGACCCAGTACTTC
CASSLGGLAGETQYF
>TRBJ2-3|once|TRBV11-2|.
TGTGCCAGCAGCTTATTTAGCACATATACGCAGTATTTT
CASSLFSTYTQYF
>TRBJ2-4|many|TRBV4-3|.
TGCGCCAGCAGCCCTAAACCTCAGGGGACGGTAAACATTCAGTACTTC
CASSPKPQGTVNIQYF
>TRBJ1-6|many|TRBV6-1|.
TGTGCCAGCAGTGCGCCTACAGGGAGTAATTCACCCCTCCACTTT
CASSAPTGSNSPLHF
>TRBJ1-4|.|TRBV18|.
TGTGCCAGCTCACCAAGGGGCAGCTATACAACTAATGAAAAACTGTTTTTT
CASSPRGSYTTNEKLFF
>TRBJ2-5|.|TRBV20-1|.
TGCAGTGCACGACGGCCCCCGGGCCGGGAGACCCAGTACTTC
CSARRPPGRETQYF
>TRBJ2-1|many|TRBV4-3|TRBD2
TGCGCCAGCAGCCAAGAACCCGGGGGGGGCAACGCCAATGAGCAGTTCTTC
CASSQEPGGGNANEQFF
>TRBJ1-1|few|TRBV6-5|.
TGTGCCAGCAGTTACAGCTGGAACACTGAAGCTTTCTTT
CASSYSWNTEAFF
>TRBJ1-1|many|TRBV29-1|.
TGCAGCGTTGAAGACGAAGGGACTGAAGCTTTCTTT
CSVEDEGTEAFF
>TRBJ1-1|many|TRBV4-3|.
TGCGCCAGCAGCCGGGACGGAGGAGACACTGAAGCTTTCTTT
CASSRDGGDTEAFF
>TRBJ1-6|many|TRBV7-2|.
TGTGCCAGCAGCTTACAGGGAAATTCACCCCTCCACTTT
CASSLQGNSPLHF
>TRBJ1-1|.|TRBV10-1|.
TGCGCCAGCAGTGAGCGCAGATCCATCCCCGGCAACACTGAAGCTTTCTTT
CASSERRSIPGNTEAFF
>TRBJ2-2|.|TRBV6-5|.
TGTGCCAGCAAAAAAAGGGGGGACACCGGGGAGCTGTTTTTT
CASKKRGDTGELFF
>TRBJ2-2|few|TRBV7-2|.
TGTGCCAGCAGCTTAGTGGCGTTCGCGAACACCGGGGAGCTGTTTTTT
CASSLVAFANTGELFF
>TRBJ2-3|many|TRBV6-2/TRBV6-3|TRBD2
TGTGCCAGCAGTAAACTAGCGGGGGGAACAGATACGCAGTATTTT
CASSKLAGGTDTQYF
>TRBJ1-1|many|TRBV28|TRBD1
TGTGCCAGCAGGCCGACAGGGGATGCCACTGAAGCTTTCTTT
CASRPTGDATEAFF
>TRBJ2-7|few|TRBV5-5|.
TGTGCCAGCAGCTTGATAACCCCTAAGGTCGGGGACCGATCCTACGAGCAGTACTTC
CASSLITPKVGDRSYEQYF
>TRBJ2-1|.|TRBV19|.
TGTGCCAGTAGTAATTCCGGGTATGAGCAGTTCTTC
CASSNSGYEQFF
>TRBJ2-7|.|TRBV7-6|TRBD2
TGTGCCAGCAGCGTTAGCGGGGGGGCCCCCTACGAGCAGTACTTC
CASSVSGGAPYEQYF